This T cell receptor beta chain originates from a study of glioma-infiltrating T cells after dendritic cell vaccination. In the study overall: Dendritic cell vaccination trial patients had either newly diagnosed or recurrent glioblastoma.

Sequenced by immunoSEQ multiplex PCR; TCRdb stores in-frame clones only, minus some. This table has 85,000 or so clones, about 85% appearing once. Time point specified: after dendritic cell vaccination, including at tumor progression/relapse. No glioblastoma patient carried an isocitrate dehydrogenase mutation. V gave up 5 bases and J gave up 3 bases; unmatched junction bases: 4. The CDR3 runs to 14 residues. Germline loops: CDR1 ENHRY, CDR2 SYGVKD. The sample in question was blood, obtained after dendritic cell vaccination. V is TRBV10-3 and J is TRBJ2-1; 7 nucleotides match TRBD1. The source is a human donor with glioblastoma. The CDR3 is CAISRQGFYNEQFF. The CDR3 DNA reads TGTGCCATCAGTCGACAGGGATTCTACAATGAGCAGTTCTTC.